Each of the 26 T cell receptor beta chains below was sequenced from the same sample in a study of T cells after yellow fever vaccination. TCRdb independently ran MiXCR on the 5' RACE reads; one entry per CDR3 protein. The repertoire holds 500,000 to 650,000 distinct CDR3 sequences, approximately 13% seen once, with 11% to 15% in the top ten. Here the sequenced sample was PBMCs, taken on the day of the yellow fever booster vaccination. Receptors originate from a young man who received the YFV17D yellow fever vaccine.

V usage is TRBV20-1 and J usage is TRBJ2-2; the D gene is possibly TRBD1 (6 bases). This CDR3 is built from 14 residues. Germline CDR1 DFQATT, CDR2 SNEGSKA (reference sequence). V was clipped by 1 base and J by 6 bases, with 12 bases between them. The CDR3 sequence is CSARGDRSPGELFF. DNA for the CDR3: TGCAGTGCTAGAGGAGACAGGAGCCCCGGGGAGCTGTTTTTT.

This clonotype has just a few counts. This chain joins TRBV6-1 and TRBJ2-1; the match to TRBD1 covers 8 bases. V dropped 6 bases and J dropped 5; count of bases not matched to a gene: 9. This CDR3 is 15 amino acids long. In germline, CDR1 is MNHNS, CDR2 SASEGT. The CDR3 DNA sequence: TGTGCCAGCAGAACGGACAGGGTTTTCAACAATGAGCAGTTCTTC. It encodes CASRTDRVFNNEQFF.

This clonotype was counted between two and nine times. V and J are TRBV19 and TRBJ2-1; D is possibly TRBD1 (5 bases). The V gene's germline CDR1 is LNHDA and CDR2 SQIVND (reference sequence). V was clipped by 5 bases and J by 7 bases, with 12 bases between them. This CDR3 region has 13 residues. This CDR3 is CASSSDRLNEQFF. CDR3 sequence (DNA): TGTGCCAGTAGTTCCGACAGACTTAATGAGCAGTTCTTC.

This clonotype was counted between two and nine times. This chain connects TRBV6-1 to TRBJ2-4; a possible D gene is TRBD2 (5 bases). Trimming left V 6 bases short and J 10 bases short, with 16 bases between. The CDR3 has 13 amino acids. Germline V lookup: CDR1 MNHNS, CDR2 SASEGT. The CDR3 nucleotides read TGTGCCAGCAGCCCCTCTATTGCGGGTATTCAGTACTTC. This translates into CASSPSIAGIQYF.

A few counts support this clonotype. The CDR3 is CACDEQFF. The CDR3 region has the DNA TGTGCCTGCGATGAGCAGTTCTTC. This sequence joins TRBV30 and TRBJ2-1; D uncertain. CDR1 and CDR2 (germline): GTSNPN, SVGIG (reference sequence). This CDR3 has 8 amino acids. Trimming removed 6 bases at V and 8 bases at J, with 2 bases between. Variable domain in full (rest from reference TRBV30 and TRBJ2-1): SQTIHQWPATLVQPVGSPLSLECTVEGTSNPNLYWYRQAAGRGLQLLFYSVGIGQISSEVPQNLSASRPQDRQFILSSKKLLLSDSGFYLCACDEQFFGPGTRLTVL.

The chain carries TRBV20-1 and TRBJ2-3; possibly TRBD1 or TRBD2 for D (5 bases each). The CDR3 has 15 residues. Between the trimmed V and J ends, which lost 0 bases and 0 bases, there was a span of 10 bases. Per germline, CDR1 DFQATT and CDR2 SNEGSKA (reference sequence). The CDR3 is CSARDPGTSTDTQYF. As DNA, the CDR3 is TGCAGTGCTAGAGATCCTGGGACGAGCACAGATACGCAGTATTTT.

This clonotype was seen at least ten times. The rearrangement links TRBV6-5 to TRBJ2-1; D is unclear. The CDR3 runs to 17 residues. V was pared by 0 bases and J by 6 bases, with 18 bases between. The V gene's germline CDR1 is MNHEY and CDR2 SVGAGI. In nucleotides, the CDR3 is TGTGCCAGCAGTTACTCGGTATTTGGGCCTAAGCGCAATGAGCAGTTCTTC. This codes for CASSYSVFGPKRNEQFF.

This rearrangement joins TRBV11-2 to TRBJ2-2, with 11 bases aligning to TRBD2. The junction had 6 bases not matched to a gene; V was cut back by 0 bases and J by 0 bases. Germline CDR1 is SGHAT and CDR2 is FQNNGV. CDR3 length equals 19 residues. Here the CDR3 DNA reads TGTGCCAGCAGCTTAGAGGCTAGCGGGAGGTTCGCGAACACCGGGGAGCTGTTTTTT. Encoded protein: CASSLEASGRFANTGELFF.

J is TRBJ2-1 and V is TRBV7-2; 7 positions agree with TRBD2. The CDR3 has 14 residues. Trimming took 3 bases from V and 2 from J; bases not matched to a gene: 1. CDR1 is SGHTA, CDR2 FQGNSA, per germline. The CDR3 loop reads CASSFLAAYNEQFF. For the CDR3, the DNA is TGTGCCAGCAGCTTCCTAGCGGCCTACAATGAGCAGTTCTTC. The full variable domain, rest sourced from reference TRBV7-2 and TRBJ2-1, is GAGVSQSPSNKVTEKGKDVELRCDPISGHTALYWYRQSLGQGLEFLIYFQGNSAPDKSGLPSDRFSAERTGGSVSTLTIQRTQQEDSAVYLCASSFLAAYNEQFFGPGTRLTVL.

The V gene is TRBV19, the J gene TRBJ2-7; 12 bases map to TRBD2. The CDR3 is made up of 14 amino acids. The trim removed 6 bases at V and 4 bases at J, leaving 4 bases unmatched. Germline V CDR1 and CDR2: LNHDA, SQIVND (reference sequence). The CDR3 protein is CASRTSGSLYEQYF. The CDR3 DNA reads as TGTGCCAGTAGGACTAGCGGGAGTCTTTACGAGCAGTACTTC.

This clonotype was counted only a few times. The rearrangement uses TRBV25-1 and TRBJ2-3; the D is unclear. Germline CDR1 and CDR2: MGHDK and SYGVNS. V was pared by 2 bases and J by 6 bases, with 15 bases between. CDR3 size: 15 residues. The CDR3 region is CASSETGQAQDTQYF. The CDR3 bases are TGTGCCAGCAGTGAAACTGGGCAGGCCCAGGATACGCAGTATTTT.

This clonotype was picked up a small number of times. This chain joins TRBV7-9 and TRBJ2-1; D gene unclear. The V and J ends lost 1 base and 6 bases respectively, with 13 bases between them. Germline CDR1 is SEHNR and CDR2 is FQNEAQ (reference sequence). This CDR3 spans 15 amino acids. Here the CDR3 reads CASSLGSHPPNEQFF. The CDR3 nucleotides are TGTGCCAGCAGCTTAGGGTCCCACCCCCCCAATGAGCAGTTCTTC.

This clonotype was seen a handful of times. The CDR3 DNA sequence: TGTGCCAGCAGTTACGGGCCGACAGGGGGCTACGAGACCCAGTACTTC. As protein: CASSYGPTGGYETQYF. The chain combines TRBV6-5 with TRBJ2-5; 10 nucleotides agree with TRBD1. J was trimmed by 5 bases and V by 2 bases; bases with no gene match: 8. Germline CDR1 is MNHEY and CDR2 is SVGAGI. This CDR3 comprises 16 residues.

The CDR3 here is CSVERTANYGYTF. The CDR3 nucleotides are TGCAGCGTTGAGAGGACGGCTAACTATGGCTACACCTTC. The rearrangement uses TRBV29-1 and TRBJ1-2, with D uncertain. V was cut by 3 bases and J by 0 bases, with 8 bases left in between. The CDR3 runs to 13 residues. From germline, CDR1 is SQVTM and CDR2 ANQGSEA.

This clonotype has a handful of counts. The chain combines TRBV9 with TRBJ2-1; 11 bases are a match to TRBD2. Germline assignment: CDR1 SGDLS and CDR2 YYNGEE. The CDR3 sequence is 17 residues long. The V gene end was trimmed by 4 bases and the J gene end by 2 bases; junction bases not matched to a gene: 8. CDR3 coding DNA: TGTGCCAGCAGCCTTGGGACTAGCGGAGACACCTACAATGAGCAGTTCTTC. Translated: CASSLGTSGDTYNEQFF.

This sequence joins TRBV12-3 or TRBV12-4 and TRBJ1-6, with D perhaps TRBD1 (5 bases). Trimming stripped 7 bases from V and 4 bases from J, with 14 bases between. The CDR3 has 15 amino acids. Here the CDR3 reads CASTGGTRYNSPLHF. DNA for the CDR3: TGTGCCAGCACCGGAGGGACTCGTTATAATTCACCCCTCCACTTT.

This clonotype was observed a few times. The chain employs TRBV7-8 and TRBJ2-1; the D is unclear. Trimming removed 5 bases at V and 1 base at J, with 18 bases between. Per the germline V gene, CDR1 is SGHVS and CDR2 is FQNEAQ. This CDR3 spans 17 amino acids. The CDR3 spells CASSLKGGGPSYNEQFF. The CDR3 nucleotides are TGTGCCAGCAGCCTAAAAGGCGGCGGTCCTTCCTACAATGAGCAGTTCTTC.

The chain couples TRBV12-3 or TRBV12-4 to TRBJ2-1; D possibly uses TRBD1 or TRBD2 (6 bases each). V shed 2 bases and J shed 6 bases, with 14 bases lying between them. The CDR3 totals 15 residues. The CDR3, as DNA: TGTGCCAGCAGTTTATGGGGGGCTAACTTCAATGAGCAGTTCTTC. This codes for CASSLWGANFNEQFF.

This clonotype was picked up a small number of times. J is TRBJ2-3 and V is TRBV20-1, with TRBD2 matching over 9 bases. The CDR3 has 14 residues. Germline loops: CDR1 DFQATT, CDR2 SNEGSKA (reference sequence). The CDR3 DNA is TGCAGCGCATATGGACTAGCGCATTCAGATACGCAGTATTTT. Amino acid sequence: CSAYGLAHSDTQYF.

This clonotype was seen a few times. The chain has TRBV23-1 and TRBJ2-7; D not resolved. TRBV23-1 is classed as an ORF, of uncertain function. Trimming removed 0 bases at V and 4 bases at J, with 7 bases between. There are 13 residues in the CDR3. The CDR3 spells CASSQSADYEQYF. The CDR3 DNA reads TGCGCCAGCAGTCAATCGGCGGATTACGAGCAGTACTTC.

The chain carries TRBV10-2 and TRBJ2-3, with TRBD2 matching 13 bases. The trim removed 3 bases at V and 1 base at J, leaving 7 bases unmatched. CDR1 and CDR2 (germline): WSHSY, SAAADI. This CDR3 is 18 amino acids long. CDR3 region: CASSEGLAGDLGTDTQYF. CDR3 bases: TGCGCCAGCAGTGAAGGACTAGCGGGAGATCTCGGCACAGATACGCAGTATTTT.

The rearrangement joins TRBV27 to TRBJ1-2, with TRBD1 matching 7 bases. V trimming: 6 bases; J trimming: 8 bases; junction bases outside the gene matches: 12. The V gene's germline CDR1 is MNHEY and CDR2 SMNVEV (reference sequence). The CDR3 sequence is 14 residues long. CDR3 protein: CASSAQGEVGGYTF. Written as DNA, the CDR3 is TGTGCCAGCAGCGCCCAGGGGGAAGTAGGAGGCTACACCTTC.

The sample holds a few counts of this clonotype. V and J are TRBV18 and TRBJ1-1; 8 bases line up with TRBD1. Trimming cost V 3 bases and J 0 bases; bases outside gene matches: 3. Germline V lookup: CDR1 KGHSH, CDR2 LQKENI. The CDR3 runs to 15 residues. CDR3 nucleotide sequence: TGTGCCAGCTCACCTAAGACAGGGGTGAACACTGAAGCTTTCTTT. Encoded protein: CASSPKTGVNTEAFF.

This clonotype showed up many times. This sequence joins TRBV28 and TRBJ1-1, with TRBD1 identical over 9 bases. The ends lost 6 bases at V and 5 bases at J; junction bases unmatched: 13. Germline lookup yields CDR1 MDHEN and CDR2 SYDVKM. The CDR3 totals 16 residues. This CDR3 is CASRKTGQGGGTEAFF. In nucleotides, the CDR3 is TGTGCCAGCAGGAAAACGGGACAGGGAGGAGGAACTGAAGCTTTCTTT.

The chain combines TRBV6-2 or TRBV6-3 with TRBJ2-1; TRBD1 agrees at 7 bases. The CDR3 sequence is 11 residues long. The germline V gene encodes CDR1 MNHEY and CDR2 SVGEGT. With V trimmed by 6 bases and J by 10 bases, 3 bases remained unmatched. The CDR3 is CASRQDREQFF. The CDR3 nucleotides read TGTGCCAGCAGACAGGACAGGGAGCAGTTCTTC.

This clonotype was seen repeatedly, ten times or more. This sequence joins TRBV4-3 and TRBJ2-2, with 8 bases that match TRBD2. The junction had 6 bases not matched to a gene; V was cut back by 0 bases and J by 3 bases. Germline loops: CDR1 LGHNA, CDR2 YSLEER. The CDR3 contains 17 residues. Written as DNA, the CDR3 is TGCGCCAGCAGCCAAGAGCCCCCGGGAGGGGACACCGGGGAGCTGTTTTTT. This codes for CASSQEPPGGDTGELFF.